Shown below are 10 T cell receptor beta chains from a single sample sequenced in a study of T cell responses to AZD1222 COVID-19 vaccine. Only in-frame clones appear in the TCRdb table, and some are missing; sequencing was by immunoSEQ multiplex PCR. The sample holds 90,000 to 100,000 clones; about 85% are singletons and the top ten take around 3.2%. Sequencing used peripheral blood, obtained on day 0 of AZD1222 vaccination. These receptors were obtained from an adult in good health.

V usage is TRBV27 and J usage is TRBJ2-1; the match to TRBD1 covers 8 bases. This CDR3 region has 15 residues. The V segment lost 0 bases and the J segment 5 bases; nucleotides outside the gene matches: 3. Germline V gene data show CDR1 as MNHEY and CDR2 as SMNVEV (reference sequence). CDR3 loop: CASSLSPTGDNEQFF. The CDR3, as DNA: TGTGCCAGCAGTTTATCCCCGACAGGGGACAATGAGCAGTTCTTC.

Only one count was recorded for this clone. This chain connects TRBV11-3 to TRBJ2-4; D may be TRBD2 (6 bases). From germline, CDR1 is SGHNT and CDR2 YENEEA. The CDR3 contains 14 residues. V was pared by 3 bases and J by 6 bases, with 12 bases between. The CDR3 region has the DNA TGTGCCAGCAGCTTGGGGGGAGTGGGAAACATTCAGTACTTC. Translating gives CASSLGGVGNIQYF.

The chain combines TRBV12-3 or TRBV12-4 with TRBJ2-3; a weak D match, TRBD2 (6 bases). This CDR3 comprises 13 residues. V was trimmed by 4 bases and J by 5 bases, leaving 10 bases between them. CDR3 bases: TGTGCCAGCAGTTATGATAGCGGAGATACGCAGTATTTT. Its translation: CASSYDSGDTQYF.

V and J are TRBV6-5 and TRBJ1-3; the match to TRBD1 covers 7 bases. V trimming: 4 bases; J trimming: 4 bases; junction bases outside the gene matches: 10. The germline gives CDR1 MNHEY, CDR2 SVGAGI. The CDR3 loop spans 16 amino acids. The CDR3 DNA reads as TGTGCCAGCAGTTCCGTCACAGGGGCGCGGGGAAACACCATATATTTT. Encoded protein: CASSSVTGARGNTIYF.

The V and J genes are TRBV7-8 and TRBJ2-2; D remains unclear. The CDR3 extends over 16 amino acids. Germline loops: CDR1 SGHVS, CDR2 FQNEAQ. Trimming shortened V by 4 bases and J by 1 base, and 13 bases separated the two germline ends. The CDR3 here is CASSSPLGKNTGELFF. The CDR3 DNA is TGTGCCAGCAGCTCCCCACTGGGGAAGAACACCGGGGAGCTGTTTTTT.

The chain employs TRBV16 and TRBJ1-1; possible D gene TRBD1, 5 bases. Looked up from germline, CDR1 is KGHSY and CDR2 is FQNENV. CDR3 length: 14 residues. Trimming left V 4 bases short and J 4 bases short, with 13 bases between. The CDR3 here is CASSPSGRGTEAFF. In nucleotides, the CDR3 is TGTGCCAGCAGCCCCTCGGGGAGGGGCACTGAAGCTTTCTTT.

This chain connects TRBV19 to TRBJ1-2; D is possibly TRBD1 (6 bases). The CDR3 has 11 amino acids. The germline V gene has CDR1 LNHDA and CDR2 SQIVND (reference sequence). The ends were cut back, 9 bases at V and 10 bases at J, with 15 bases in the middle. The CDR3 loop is CASAWGGAYTF. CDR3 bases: TGTGCCAGCGCCTGGGGGGGCGCCTACACCTTC. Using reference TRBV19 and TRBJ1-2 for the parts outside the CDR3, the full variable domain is DGGITQSPKYLFRKEGQNVTLSCEQNLNHDAMYWYRQDPGQGLRLIYYSQIVNDFQKGDIAEGYSVSREKKESFPLTVTSAQKNPTAFYLCASAWGGAYTFGSGTRLTVV.

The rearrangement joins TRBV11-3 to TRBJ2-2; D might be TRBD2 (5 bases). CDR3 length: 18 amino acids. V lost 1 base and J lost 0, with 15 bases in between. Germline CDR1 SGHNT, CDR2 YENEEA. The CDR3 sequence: CASSLVGGFSPNTGELFF. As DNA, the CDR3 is TGTGCCAGCAGCTTAGTTGGCGGGTTCTCCCCGAACACCGGGGAGCTGTTTTTT.

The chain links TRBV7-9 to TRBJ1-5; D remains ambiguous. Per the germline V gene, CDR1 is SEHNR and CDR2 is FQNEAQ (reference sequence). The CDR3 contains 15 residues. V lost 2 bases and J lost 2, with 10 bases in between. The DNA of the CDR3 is TGTGCCAGCAGCTTACTGGGCGGGCGCAATCAGCCCCAGCATTTT. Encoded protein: CASSLLGGRNQPQHF.

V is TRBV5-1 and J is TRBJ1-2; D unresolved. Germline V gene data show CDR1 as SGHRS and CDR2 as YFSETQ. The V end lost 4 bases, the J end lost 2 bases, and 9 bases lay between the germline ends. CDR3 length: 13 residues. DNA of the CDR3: TGCGCCAGCAGCCTCCAGGACAACTATGGCTACACCTTC. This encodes CASSLQDNYGYTF.